A single sample is the source of the 13 T cell receptor beta chains below, sequenced in a study of blood T cell repertoires in COVID-19. Measured with immunoSEQ multiplex PCR; TCRdb has only the in-frame clones, and not every one. The sample records 100,000 to 150,000 clones, around 81% being singletons. Sequenced sample: peripheral blood. The receptors derive from a man between 35 and 55 years old with active or convalescent COVID-19.

The DNA of the CDR3 is TGTGCCAGCAGCCTGCTGCAGGGGAATGGGCCCCAGCATTTT. It codes for CASSLLQGNGPQHF. The J gene is TRBJ1-5, the V gene TRBV6-6; possibly TRBD1 for D (6 bases). CDR1 MNHNY and CDR2 SVGAGI come from the germline V gene (reference sequence). The CDR3 length is 14 residues. The V end lost 6 bases, the J end lost 9 bases, and 18 bases lay between the germline ends.

The chain combines TRBV11-2 with TRBJ2-7; 9 nucleotides agree with TRBD1. The CDR3 has 14 amino acids. Looked up from germline, CDR1 is SGHAT and CDR2 is FQNNGV. V dropped 5 bases and J dropped 4; count of bases not matched to a gene: 6. The CDR3 region has the DNA TGTGCCAGCAGCCCCCGGGACAGGGCATACGAGCAGTACTTC. Protein sequence: CASSPRDRAYEQYF.

This clone was detected once. This chain uses TRBV7-2 with TRBJ2-7, with 8 bases fitting TRBD1. The J segment lost 2 bases and the V segment lost 5 bases, leaving 8 bases of the junction unmatched. Germline CDR1 and CDR2: SGHTA and FQGNSA. The CDR3 sequence is 15 residues long. CDR3 in DNA: TGTGCCAGCAGCCTTTCCCGGGACAGGACCTACGAGCAGTACTTC. Protein sequence: CASSLSRDRTYEQYF.

This clone was recorded once. This sequence joins TRBV5-1 and TRBJ1-1; 8 nucleotides agree with TRBD1. Germline lookup yields CDR1 SGHRS and CDR2 YFSETQ. This CDR3 comprises 15 residues. The V gene end was trimmed by 0 bases and the J gene end by 1 base; junction bases not matched to a gene: 2. The CDR3 nucleotides are TGCGCCAGCAGCTTGGGTGGGACAGGGAACACTGAAGCTTTCTTT. This translates into CASSLGGTGNTEAFF.

The V and J genes are TRBV3-1 (or the pseudogene TRBV3-2) and TRBJ2-1; D gene unclear. CDR3 length: 13 residues. Trimming pared 0 bases from V and 7 bases from J, leaving 7 bases between. Germline CDR1 LGHDT, CDR2 YNNKEL (reference sequence). The CDR3 bases are TGTGCCAGCAGCCAAGATGCGGTGAATGAGCAGTTCTTC. Translated, it gives CASSQDAVNEQFF.

V and J are TRBV21-1 and TRBJ2-1; the table assigns TRBD2, which was not confirmed against the DNA. TRBV21-1 constitutes a pseudogene. The CDR3 has 12 amino acids. CDR3 in amino acids: CASSVGGGLQFF. CDR3 coding DNA: TGTGCCAGCAGCGTAGGGGGGGGACTACAGTTCTTC.

CDR3 in amino acids: CATSRGGQGAYEQFF. CDR3 nucleotides: TGTGCCACCAGCAGAGGCGGTCAGGGGGCTTATGAGCAGTTCTTC. V is TRBV15 and J is TRBJ2-1; 8 positions match TRBD1. The CDR3 has 15 amino acids. CDR1 is LNHNV, CDR2 YYDKDF, per germline (reference sequence). V shed 1 base, J shed 8 bases, and the junction held 7 bases outside the gene matches.

CDR3 sequence: CASNRSNQPQHF. The CDR3 bases are TGTGCCAGCAATCGGAGCAATCAGCCCCAGCATTTT. This sequence joins TRBV28 and TRBJ1-5; no clear D. This CDR3 comprises 12 residues. CDR1 and CDR2 from the germline V gene are MDHEN and SYDVKM. V dropped 7 bases and J dropped 1 base, with 5 bases sitting between them.

CDR3 amino acids: CASSATGTSAPGANVLTF. The CDR3 DNA reads TGCGCCAGCAGCGCCACCGGGACTAGCGCTCCTGGGGCCAACGTCCTGACTTTC. The chain is built from TRBV5-1 and TRBJ2-6; 10 bases line up with TRBD2. Germline V lookup: CDR1 SGHRS, CDR2 YFSETQ. The trim removed 4 bases at V and 2 bases at J, leaving 9 bases unmatched. The CDR3 contains 18 residues. The whole variable domain, filled in from reference TRBV5-1 and TRBJ2-6, reads KAGVTQTPRYLIKTRGQQVTLSCSPISGHRSVSWYQQTPGQGLQFLFEYFSETQRNKGNFPGRFSGRQFSNSRSEMNVSTLELGDSALYLCASSATGTSAPGANVLTFGAGSRLTVL.

The V gene is TRBV5-4, the J gene TRBJ2-7; 13 bases agree with TRBD2. CDR3 length equals 15 residues. Germline CDR1 and CDR2: SGHNT and YYREEE (reference sequence). J was trimmed by 7 bases and V by 2 bases; bases with no gene match: 6. The CDR3: CASSFRLAGGGEQYF. The CDR3 DNA follows: TGTGCCAGCAGCTTTCGACTAGCGGGGGGAGGAGAGCAGTACTTC.

This clone has a handful of counts. The chain is built from TRBV6-5 and TRBJ1-4, with 9 nucleotides matching TRBD1. CDR1 is MNHEY and CDR2 is SVGAGI in the germline V gene. V lost 6 bases, J lost 8 bases, and 4 bases stayed unmatched. The CDR3 is 13 residues long. As DNA, the CDR3 is TGTGCCAGCAGGGGAGACAGGGGGGAAAAACTGTTTTTT. It translates to CASRGDRGEKLFF.

This clone showed up many times. The CDR3 loop reads CSVDAGGTGTGELFF. The CDR3 DNA is TGCAGCGTGGACGCTGGGGGGACGGGCACCGGGGAGCTGTTTTTT. The rearrangement uses TRBV29-1 and TRBJ2-2; TRBD2 might be the D (6 bases). The CDR3 sequence is 15 residues long. V dropped 6 bases and J dropped 4 bases, with 18 bases sitting between them. CDR1 is SQVTM, CDR2 ANQGSEA, per germline.

The J gene is TRBJ2-1, the V gene TRBV7-2; 7 nucleotides match TRBD1. The CDR3 covers 15 residues. CDR1 SGHTA and CDR2 FQGNSA come from the germline V gene. V trimming: 5 bases; J trimming: 5 bases; junction bases outside the gene matches: 9. CDR3 nucleotides: TGTGCCAGCAGCCGCGTCAGGGGGACAAACAATGAGCAGTTCTTC. Protein product: CASSRVRGTNNEQFF. Together with reference TRBV7-2 and TRBJ2-1, the CDR3 gives the full variable domain: GAGVSQSPSNKVTEKGKDVELRCDPISGHTALYWYRQSLGQGLEFLIYFQGNSAPDKSGLPSDRFSAERTGGSVSTLTIQRTQQEDSAVYLCASSRVRGTNNEQFFGPGTRLTVL.